Sequencing of this T cell receptor (beta chain) was carried out in a study of T cells in Graves' hyperthyroidism and ophthalmopathy. There were TCR beta CDR3 regions amplified from RNA transcripts. The TCR CDR3 was amplified in a first-round RT-PCR using the HTBI primer set. TCRdb reprocessed the multiplex PCR reads via MiXCR and lists one record per CDR3 protein. This sample has around 350,000 distinct CDR3 sequences, with around 16% found just once. Study results and limitations: Model output signaled ophthalmopathy a median roughly 6.1 months ahead of onset.

At least ten counts were recorded for this clonotype. Its antigen is still unknown. The CDR3 covers 14 residues. V shed 1 base, J shed 5 bases, and the junction held 4 bases outside the gene matches. Germline CDR1 is SQVTM and CDR2 is ANQGSEA. The sequence came from a woman aged 18-29 years with Graves' hyperthyroidism that later progressed to Graves' ophthalmopathy. Sequenced material: blood. This chain links TRBV29-1 with TRBJ2-1, with 8 bases matching TRBD1. DNA for the CDR3: TGCAGCGTTGAAGGGACAGGGAGTAACAATGAGCAGTTCTTC. This gives the protein CSVEGTGSNNEQFF.